This TCR beta chain was observed in a study of cytomegalovirus exposure and HLA in healthy donors. Across the study: Roughly four fifths of 398 genotyped donors fell in the Caucasian-associated ancestry cluster. Study findings and constraints: The study recorded 150 to 200 TCR beta chains that were cytomegalovirus-associated.

Amplification used 60 Vbeta primers and 13 Jbeta primers. Only in-frame clones appear in the TCRdb table, and some are missing; sequencing was by immunoSEQ multiplex PCR. The sample shows under 130,000 clones, approximately 70% of them seen only once. Germline CDR1 and CDR2: SGHAT and FQNNGV. The CDR3 consists of 13 residues. V shed 6 bases, J shed 5 bases, and the junction held 2 bases outside the gene matches. As regards this clone: The antigen is undetermined.

Sequenced input: PBMCs. The chain links TRBV11-2 to TRBJ2-3; the match to TRBD2 covers 10 bases. This TCR was recovered from a young man in good health and CMV-seronegative. The CDR3 region has the DNA TGTGCCAGCAGGCGACTAGCGGGAGATACGCAGTATTTT. Encoded protein: CASRRLAGDTQYF.